Presented here are 29 T cell receptor beta chains from one specimen sequenced in a study of blood T cell repertoires in COVID-19. The assay was immunoSEQ multiplex PCR, and TCRdb's table has in-frame clones only and misses some. The sample lists 100,000 to 150,000 clones; around 86% were seen once. The sample was peripheral blood. Receptors originate from a woman of 80 years or more with acute or convalescent COVID-19.

The V call is TRBV28, the J call TRBJ2-7; TRBD1 agrees at 7 bases. The germline V gene encodes CDR1 MDHEN and CDR2 SYDVKM. The length of the CDR3 is 14 residues. The V and J ends lost 6 bases and 3 bases, in that order; junction bases with no gene match: 8. The CDR3, as DNA: TGTGCCAGCAGCTCAGGGGGACAGTTCTACGAGCAGTACGTC. Its translation is CASSSGGQFYEQYV.

The genes are TRBV18 and TRBJ1-4; no definite D call. The ends were cut back, 3 bases at V and 4 bases at J, with 15 bases in the middle. The V gene's germline CDR1 is KGHSH and CDR2 LQKENI. The CDR3 has 16 residues. As DNA, the CDR3 is TGTGCCAGCTCACCTACAAGTCGAACCCTTAATGAAAAACTGTTTTTT. Translation: CASSPTSRTLNEKLFF.

CDR3 DNA sequence: TGTGCCAGCAGTTCAGCCACACAGGGGCACACTGAAGCTTTCTTT. It translates to CASSSATQGHTEAFF. V is TRBV7-3 and J is TRBJ1-1; 7 bases are a match to TRBD1. V trimming: 6 bases; J trimming: 3 bases; junction bases outside the gene matches: 10. The V gene's germline CDR1 is SGHTA and CDR2 FQGTGA. CDR3 length: 15 amino acids.

In its sample, this clone was seen a few times. The V gene is TRBV12-3 or TRBV12-4, the J gene TRBJ1-5; possibly TRBD1 for D (6 bases). V was pared by 6 bases and J by 7 bases, with 13 bases between. The CDR3 has 13 amino acids. CDR3 coding DNA: TGTGCCAGCAGGCTACAGGGAGGGCAGCCCCAGCATTTT. It translates to CASRLQGGQPQHF.

CDR3 sequence (DNA): TGTGCCAGCAGTTATTATACCGGACAGGGGCTTGAAGCTTTCTTT. Amino acids: CASSYYTGQGLEAFF. The gene calls are TRBV6-5 and TRBJ1-1; TRBD1 matches 9 bases. V was clipped by 3 bases and J by 7 bases; unmatched bases: 9. Per germline, CDR1 MNHEY and CDR2 SVGAGI. CDR3 length: 15 residues.

The J gene is TRBJ2-5, the V gene TRBV18, with D unclear. Germline-derived CDR1 and CDR2 are KGHSH and LQKENI. The CDR3 has 12 residues. Between the trimmed V and J ends, which lost 3 bases and 3 bases, there was a span of 5 bases. CDR3 loop: CASSPVKETQYF. CDR3 nucleotides: TGTGCCAGCTCACCCGTTAAAGAGACCCAGTACTTC.

The chain carries TRBV7-6 and TRBJ1-1; 8 bases are a match to TRBD1. The CDR3 is made up of 18 amino acids. Germline V gene lookup returns CDR1 SGHVS and CDR2 FNYEAQ. The J segment lost 1 base and the V segment lost 1 base, leaving 11 bases of the junction unmatched. The DNA of the CDR3 is TGTGCCAGCAGCTTAGGGGAGGCTCGACAGGGGAAGAACACTGAAGCTTTCTTT. It yields the protein CASSLGEARQGKNTEAFF.

The chain combines TRBV7-9 with TRBJ2-4; D gene uncertain. This CDR3 contains 14 residues. Trimming cost V 1 base and J 6 bases, with 10 bases left between them. Per germline, CDR1 SEHNR and CDR2 FQNEAQ (reference sequence). CDR3 DNA: TGTGCCAGCAGCTTAGGAGCAAGGAGAAACATTCAGTACTTC. Translation gives CASSLGARRNIQYF.

The chain carries TRBV29-1 and TRBJ1-5; possible D gene TRBD1, 6 bases. CDR1 and CDR2 (germline): SQVTM, ANQGSEA. The CDR3 covers 13 residues. V lost 4 bases, J lost 7 bases, and 14 bases lay in between. This CDR3 is CSVVTGYGQPQHF. In nucleotides, the CDR3 is TGCAGCGTTGTTACAGGGTATGGGCAGCCCCAGCATTTT.

The chain recombines TRBV7-6 with TRBJ1-2; D gene uncertain. This CDR3 has 11 residues. Germline V CDR1 and CDR2: SGHVS, FNYEAQ. V dropped 0 bases and J dropped 8 bases, with 4 bases sitting between them. The CDR3 nucleotides read TGTGCCAGCAGCTTAGCGACAGGCTACACCTTC. Its protein product is CASSLATGYTF. The whole variable domain, filled in from reference TRBV7-6 and TRBJ1-2, reads GAGVSQSPRYKVTKRGQDVALRCDPISGHVSLYWYRQALGQGPEFLTYFNYEAQQDKSGLPNDRFSAERPEGSISTLTIQRTEQRDSAMYRCASSLATGYTFGSGTRLTVV.

This clone occurred many times. V usage is TRBV5-1 and J usage is TRBJ1-3; 8 bases are a match to TRBD1. The CDR3 extends over 17 amino acids. After removal of 4 bases from V and 4 bases from J, the junction contained 13 bases not matched to a gene. The germline CDR1 and CDR2 sequences are SGHRS and YFSETQ. The CDR3 region is CASSDSRTGRKGNTIYF. CDR3 DNA sequence: TGCGCCAGCAGCGATTCACGGACAGGGAGGAAGGGAAACACCATATATTTT.

This sequence joins TRBV6-6 and TRBJ1-2; D perhaps matches TRBD1 (5 bases). CDR1 MNHNY and CDR2 SVGAGI come from the germline V gene (reference sequence). Trimming shortened V by 5 bases and J by 8 bases, and 15 bases separated the two germline ends. The CDR3 contains 13 residues. The CDR3 region is CASSPNGQGGYTF. The CDR3 DNA reads as TGTGCCAGCAGTCCAAACGGTCAGGGAGGCTACACCTTC.

This chain connects TRBV21-1 to TRBJ1-5; the D segment call TRBD1 is taken from the table without a DNA check. TRBV21-1 is reported as a pseudogene. The length of the CDR3 is 15 residues. The CDR3 loop is CASSIAAGRDQPQHF. The CDR3 DNA reads as TGTGCCAGCAGCATTGCCGCAGGGCGAGATCAGCCCCAGCATTTT.

The chain has TRBV27 and TRBJ1-1, with D unclear. Germline CDR1 MNHEY, CDR2 SMNVEV (reference sequence). The CDR3 loop spans 14 amino acids. The V end was cut by 3 bases, the J end by 0 bases, with 8 bases between. The CDR3 loop is CASSFQRMNTEAFF. The CDR3 bases are TGTGCCAGCAGTTTCCAGCGGATGAACACTGAAGCTTTCTTT.

The V and J genes are TRBV4-1 and TRBJ1-2; unclear D gene. The germline V gene has CDR1 MGHRA and CDR2 YSYEKL. This CDR3 comprises 14 residues. V was clipped by 0 bases and J by 4 bases, with 9 bases between them. The CDR3 here is CASSQEPSIYGYTF. For the CDR3, the DNA is TGCGCCAGCAGCCAAGAACCGTCTATCTATGGCTACACCTTC.

CDR3 region: CASSVSGTKWYEQYF. The CDR3 DNA reads TGTGCCAGCAGTGTATCCGGGACTAAGTGGTACGAGCAGTACTTC. The chain is built from TRBV6-1 and TRBJ2-7, with 7 bases identical to TRBD2. V lost 4 bases, J lost 4 bases, and 10 bases stayed unmatched. Per the germline V gene, CDR1 is MNHNS and CDR2 is SASEGT. This CDR3 region has 15 residues.

The rearrangement joins TRBV28 to TRBJ1-4, with no clear D. The germline V gene has CDR1 MDHEN and CDR2 SYDVKM. V was pared by 8 bases and J by 3 bases, with 13 bases between. CDR3 length: 14 amino acids. The CDR3 region has the DNA TGTGCCAGCGAAACCCTTGCGGCTAATGAAAAACTGTTTTTT. This codes for CASETLAANEKLFF.

The chain is built from TRBV6-5 and TRBJ1-1, with no clear D. The V gene lost 6 bases and the J gene lost 1 base, with 12 bases spanning the gap. This CDR3 region has 14 residues. CDR1 MNHEY and CDR2 SVGAGI come from the germline V gene. This CDR3 reads CASRRGVANTEAFF. The CDR3 DNA reads as TGTGCCAGCAGGAGAGGAGTTGCGAACACTGAAGCTTTCTTT.

CDR3 coding DNA: TGTGCCAGCGGGGACAGGGGGCAGCCCCAGCATTTT. This gives the protein CASGDRGQPQHF. The genes are TRBV28 and TRBJ1-5; 11 bases are shared with TRBD1. The V and J ends lost 8 bases and 7 bases, in that order; junction bases with no gene match: 1. Germline V CDR1 and CDR2: MDHEN, SYDVKM. The CDR3 is 12 amino acids.

The chain is built from TRBV7-8 and TRBJ1-5; 7 bases match TRBD1. The CDR3 sequence is 17 residues long. Germline lookup yields CDR1 SGHVS and CDR2 FQNEAQ. The ends lost 0 bases at V and 5 bases at J; junction bases unmatched: 10. CDR3 bases: TGTGCCAGCAGCTTAGCCTTAGGAGGGGGCCGTCATCAGCCCCAGCATTTT. It translates to CASSLALGGGRHQPQHF.

The chain is built from TRBV19 and TRBJ2-2; 9 bases fit TRBD1. Per germline, CDR1 LNHDA and CDR2 SQIVND (reference sequence). V lost 7 bases and J lost 7; bases outside the gene matches: 16. This CDR3 region has 17 residues. CDR3 loop: CASTSPRAQGAIGELFF. DNA of the CDR3: TGTGCCAGTACTAGTCCCCGGGCACAGGGGGCTATCGGGGAGCTGTTTTTT.

This rearrangement joins TRBV11-2 to TRBJ2-7; D remains ambiguous. Trimming pared 5 bases from V and 1 base from J, leaving 9 bases between. Germline loops: CDR1 SGHAT, CDR2 FQNNGV. The CDR3 consists of 13 residues. CDR3 coding DNA: TGTGCCAGCAGCCCCACGGGTTCCTACGAGCAGTACGTC. Translated, it gives CASSPTGSYEQYV.

The table lists this clone with a few counts. CDR3 amino acids: CASSIPWHTNTGELFF. DNA of the CDR3: TGTGCCAGTAGTATTCCGTGGCACACGAACACCGGGGAGCTGTTTTTT. The V and J genes are TRBV19 and TRBJ2-2; D gene ambiguous. Trimming removed 3 bases from V and 0 bases from J, with 11 bases in between. The CDR3 loop spans 16 amino acids. Germline V lookup: CDR1 LNHDA, CDR2 SQIVND (reference sequence).

A few counts support this clone. This chain connects TRBV7-9 to TRBJ2-2, with 9 bases fitting TRBD1. The germline CDR1 and CDR2 sequences are SEHNR and FQNEAQ (reference sequence). J lost 6 bases, V lost 6 bases, and 2 bases had no gene match. The length of the CDR3 is 13 residues. The CDR3 loop is CASRRDRAGELFF. The CDR3 DNA reads TGTGCCAGCAGGCGGGACAGGGCCGGGGAGCTGTTTTTT.

The J gene is TRBJ2-2, the V gene TRBV11-3; TRBD2 might be the D (6 bases). The CDR3 runs to 12 residues. Per germline, CDR1 SGHNT and CDR2 YENEEA. Trimming took 3 bases from V and 7 from J, leaving 6 bases between them. For the CDR3, the DNA is TGTGCCAGCAGCTTCGGGGGCGGGGAGCTGTTTTTT. It encodes CASSFGGGELFF.

The chain uses TRBV29-1 and TRBJ1-4; D unresolved. CDR3 length equals 14 residues. Between the trimmed V and J ends, which lost 6 bases and 3 bases, there was a span of 14 bases. Germline V gene data show CDR1 as SQVTM and CDR2 as ANQGSEA. CDR3 loop: CSVSGMTSNEKLFF. CDR3 coding DNA: TGCAGCGTCTCTGGAATGACTTCTAATGAAAAACTGTTTTTT.

The chain combines TRBV4-3 with TRBJ1-4, with 8 bases identical to TRBD1. Germline loops: CDR1 LGHNA, CDR2 YSLEER. The junction had 5 bases not matched to a gene; V was cut back by 2 bases and J by 6 bases. The CDR3 covers 15 residues. The CDR3 DNA reads as TGCGCCAGCAGCCAACAAACAGGGGGTGATGAAAAACTGTTTTTT. It specifies CASSQQTGGDEKLFF.

V usage is TRBV2 and J usage is TRBJ2-7; weak D call: TRBD2 (6 bases). This CDR3 spans 14 amino acids. V lost 6 bases to trimming and J lost 0 bases, with 12 bases between them. Germline loops: CDR1 SNHLY, CDR2 FYNNEI. CDR3 amino acids: CASRGIAASYEQYV. CDR3 DNA: TGTGCCAGCAGGGGGATAGCGGCCTCCTACGAGCAGTACGTC.

The table lists this clone with a few counts. J is TRBJ2-2 and V is TRBV28; 8 bases map to TRBD2. V dropped 6 bases and J dropped 3; count of bases not matched to a gene: 6. Germline-derived CDR1 and CDR2 are MDHEN and SYDVKM. This CDR3 has 15 residues. CDR3 in amino acids: CASRSAGAHTGELFF. The CDR3 DNA reads as TGTGCCAGCAGGTCAGCGGGGGCACACACCGGGGAGCTGTTTTTT.